This T cell receptor beta chain was observed in a study of breast tumors, draining lymph nodes, adjacent tissues. The V gene lost 2 bases and the J gene lost 7 bases, with 12 bases spanning the gap. The V gene's germline CDR1 is SGHVS and CDR2 FQNEAQ. CDR3 length: 15 amino acids. Breast cancer patients provided tissue from their axillary draining lymph nodes. Overall study results and limits: Most tumor T cells seemingly derive from lymph node, then expand in tumor. Luminal-like breast cancer showed significantly higher tumor–nontumor repertoire similarity than basal-like. Tumor T cell lymph node origin was a supported hypothesis, not proven.

This clonotype showed up just a few times. Its matching antigen is unknown. TCRdb fed the multiplex PCR reads into MiXCR, producing one record per CDR3 protein. The sample records roughly 220,000 distinct CDR3 sequences, nearly 35% being singletons. The clonotype comes from a female donor with breast cancer. Some clones in this sample may be carry-over from other donors' samples. This sequence joins TRBV7-8 and TRBJ1-6, with no clear D. Input material: axillary lymph node tissue. CDR3 sequence: CASSLTTPVNSPLHF. The DNA for the CDR3 is TGTGCCAGCAGCTTAACGACCCCGGTCAATTCACCCCTCCACTTT.